This T cell receptor (beta chain) is from a study of OX40 agonist ivuxolimab in advanced cancers. CDR3 length: 16 amino acids. Trimming cost V 1 base and J 0 bases, with 11 bases left between them. Germline-derived CDR1 and CDR2 are SGHDT and YYEEEE. Here immunoSEQ multiplex PCR was the method, and the copy in TCRdb shows in-frame clones only, minus some. The sample has some 81,000 clones, over 75% seen once. Regarding this clone: What it binds is not known.

Study-level findings and limits: The CD4+ and CD8+ T cells in the blood had expanded clonally by week 6 at 0.1 to 3.0 mg/kg.

The chain has TRBV5-6 and TRBJ2-4; D is uncertain. Sequencing was performed on CD4+ or CD8+ T cells sorted from blood, taken in a trial of the OX40 agonist ivuxolimab. This TCR was recovered from an adult with an advanced solid tumor such as melanoma, head and neck, liver or kidney cancer. The CDR3 sequence: CASSLPQTLAKNIQYF. CDR3 nucleotides: TGTGCCAGCAGCTTGCCTCAGACCTTAGCCAAAAACATTCAGTACTTC.